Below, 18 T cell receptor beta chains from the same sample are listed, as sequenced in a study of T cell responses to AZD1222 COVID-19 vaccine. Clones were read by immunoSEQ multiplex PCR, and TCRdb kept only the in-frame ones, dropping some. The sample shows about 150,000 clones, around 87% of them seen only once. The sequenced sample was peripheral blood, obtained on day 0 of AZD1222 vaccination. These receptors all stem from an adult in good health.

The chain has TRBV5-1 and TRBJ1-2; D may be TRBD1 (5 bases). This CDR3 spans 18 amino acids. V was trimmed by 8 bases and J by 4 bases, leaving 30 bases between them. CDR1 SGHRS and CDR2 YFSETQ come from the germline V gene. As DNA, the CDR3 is TGCGCCAGTCGCGATCTTCGGGGGGGTCTCGTGGAGCTCTATGGCTACACCTTC. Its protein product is CASRDLRGGLVELYGYTF.

CDR3 nucleotide sequence: TGTGCCACCAGCAGAGAGGAAGGGGGGGGCAATCAGCCCCAGCATTTT. Translating gives CATSREEGGGNQPQHF. The V gene is TRBV15, the J gene TRBJ1-5; D might be TRBD1 (6 bases). V was shortened by 0 bases and J by 2 bases, with 11 bases between the two germline ends. Germline values: CDR1 LNHNV, CDR2 YYDKDF (reference sequence). This CDR3 is built from 16 residues.

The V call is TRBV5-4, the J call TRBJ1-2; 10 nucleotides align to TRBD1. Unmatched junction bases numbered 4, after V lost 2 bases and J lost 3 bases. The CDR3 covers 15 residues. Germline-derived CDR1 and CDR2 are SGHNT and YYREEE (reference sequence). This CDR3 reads CASSFRDRGDYGYTF. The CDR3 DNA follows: TGTGCCAGCAGCTTTCGGGACAGGGGAGACTATGGCTACACCTTC.

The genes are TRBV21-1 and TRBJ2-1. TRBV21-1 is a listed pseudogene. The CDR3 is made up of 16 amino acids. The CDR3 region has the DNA TGTGCCAGCAGCATAAAGATCAAGGTCTCCTACAATGAGCAGTTCTTC. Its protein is CASSIKIKVSYNEQFF.

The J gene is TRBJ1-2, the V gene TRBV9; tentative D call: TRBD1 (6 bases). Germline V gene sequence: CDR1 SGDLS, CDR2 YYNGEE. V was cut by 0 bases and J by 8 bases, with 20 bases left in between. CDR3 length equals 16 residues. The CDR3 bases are TGTGCCAGCAGCGTAGCTCTTTCGGGGGGCTCGGTGGGCTACACCTTC. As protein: CASSVALSGGSVGYTF. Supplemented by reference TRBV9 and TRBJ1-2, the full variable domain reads DSGVTQTPKHLITATGQRVTLRCSPRSGDLSVYWYQQSLDQGLQFLIQYYNGEERAKGNILERFSAQQFPDLHSELNLSSLELGDSALYFCASSVALSGGSVGYTFGSGTRLTVV.

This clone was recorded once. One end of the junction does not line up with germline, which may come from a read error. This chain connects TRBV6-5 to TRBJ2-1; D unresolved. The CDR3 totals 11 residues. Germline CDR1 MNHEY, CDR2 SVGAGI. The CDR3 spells CASGYTAEQFF. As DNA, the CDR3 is TGTGCCAGCGGTTATACGGCAGAGCAGTTCTTC.

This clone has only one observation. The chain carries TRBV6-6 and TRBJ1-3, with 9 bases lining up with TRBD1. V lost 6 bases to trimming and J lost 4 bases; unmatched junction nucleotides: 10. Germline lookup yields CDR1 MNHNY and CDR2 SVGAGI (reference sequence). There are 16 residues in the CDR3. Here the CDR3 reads CASRSPGQGSGNTIYF. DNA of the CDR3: TGTGCCAGCAGGTCTCCAGGACAGGGGTCCGGAAACACCATATATTTT.

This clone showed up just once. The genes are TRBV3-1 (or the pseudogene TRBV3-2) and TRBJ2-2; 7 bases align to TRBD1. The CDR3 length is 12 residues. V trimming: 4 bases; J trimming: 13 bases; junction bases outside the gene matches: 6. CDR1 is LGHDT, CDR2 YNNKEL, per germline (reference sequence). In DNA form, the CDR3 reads TGTGCCAGCAGCCCTGACAGGGCCCGGCTGTTTTTT. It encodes CASSPDRARLFF.

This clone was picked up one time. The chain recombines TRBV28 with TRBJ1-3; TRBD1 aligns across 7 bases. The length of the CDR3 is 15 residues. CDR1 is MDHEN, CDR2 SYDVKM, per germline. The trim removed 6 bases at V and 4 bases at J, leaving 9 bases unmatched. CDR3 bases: TGTGCCAGCAGCCCAAGCGGGACAGTGGGAAACACCATATATTTT. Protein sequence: CASSPSGTVGNTIYF.

The CDR3 spells CASSFLSTGELFF. For the CDR3, the DNA is TGTGCCAGCTCCTTTTTAAGCACCGGGGAGCTGTTTTTT. V usage is TRBV27 and J usage is TRBJ2-2; the D is unclear. This CDR3 has 13 amino acids. V gave up 8 bases and J gave up 4 bases, with 11 bases separating them. Germline CDR1 and CDR2: MNHEY and SMNVEV (reference sequence).

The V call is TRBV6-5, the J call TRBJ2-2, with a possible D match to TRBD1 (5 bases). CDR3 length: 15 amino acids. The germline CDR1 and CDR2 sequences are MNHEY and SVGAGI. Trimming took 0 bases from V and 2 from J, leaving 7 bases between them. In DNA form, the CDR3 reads TGTGCCAGCAGTTACTCCAGGGTTAACACCGGGGAGCTGTTTTTT. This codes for CASSYSRVNTGELFF.

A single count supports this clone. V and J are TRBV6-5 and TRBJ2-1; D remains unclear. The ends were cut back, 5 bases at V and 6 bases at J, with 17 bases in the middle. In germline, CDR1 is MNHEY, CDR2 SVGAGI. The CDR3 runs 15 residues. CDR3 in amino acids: CASSRPSRLINEQFF. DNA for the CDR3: TGTGCCAGCAGTCGACCTTCCAGACTGATCAATGAGCAGTTCTTC.

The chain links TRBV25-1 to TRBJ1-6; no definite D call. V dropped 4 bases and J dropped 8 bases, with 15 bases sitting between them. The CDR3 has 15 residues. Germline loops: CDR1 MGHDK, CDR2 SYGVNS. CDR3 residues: CASSGYTAWDSPLHF. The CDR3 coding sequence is TGTGCCAGCAGTGGATATACCGCTTGGGATTCACCCCTCCACTTT. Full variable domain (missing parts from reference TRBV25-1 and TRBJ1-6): EADIYQTPRYLVIGTGKKITLECSQTMGHDKMYWYQQDPGMELHLIHYSYGVNSTEKGDLSSESTVSRIRTEHFPLTLESARPSHTSQYLCASSGYTAWDSPLHFGNGTRLTVT.

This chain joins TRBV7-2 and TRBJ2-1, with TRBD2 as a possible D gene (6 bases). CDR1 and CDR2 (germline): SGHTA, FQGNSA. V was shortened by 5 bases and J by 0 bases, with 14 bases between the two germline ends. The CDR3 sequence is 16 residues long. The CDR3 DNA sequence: TGTGCCAGCAGCGCCTTTAGCGGAAGCTCCTACAATGAGCAGTTCTTC. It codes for CASSAFSGSSYNEQFF.

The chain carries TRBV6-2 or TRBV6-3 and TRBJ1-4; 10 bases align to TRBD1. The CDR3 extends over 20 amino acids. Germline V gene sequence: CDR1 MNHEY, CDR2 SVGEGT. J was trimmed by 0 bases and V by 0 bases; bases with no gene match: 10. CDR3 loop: CASSYSPGQGMKATNEKLFF. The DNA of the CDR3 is TGTGCCAGCAGTTACTCACCGGGACAGGGGATGAAAGCAACTAATGAAAAACTGTTTTTT.

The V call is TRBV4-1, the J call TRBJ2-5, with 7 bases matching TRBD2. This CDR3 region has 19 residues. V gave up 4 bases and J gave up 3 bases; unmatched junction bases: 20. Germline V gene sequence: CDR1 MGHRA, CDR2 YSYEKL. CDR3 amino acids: CASSPKSGVIAGSKETQYF. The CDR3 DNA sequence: TGCGCCAGCAGCCCCAAATCGGGGGTGATAGCGGGCTCCAAAGAGACCCAGTACTTC.

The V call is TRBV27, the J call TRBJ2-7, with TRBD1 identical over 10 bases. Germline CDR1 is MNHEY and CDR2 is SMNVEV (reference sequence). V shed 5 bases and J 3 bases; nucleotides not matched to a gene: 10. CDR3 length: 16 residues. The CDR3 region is CASSQHRDRGFYEQYF. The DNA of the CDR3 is TGTGCCAGCAGTCAACACCGGGACAGGGGATTCTACGAGCAGTACTTC.

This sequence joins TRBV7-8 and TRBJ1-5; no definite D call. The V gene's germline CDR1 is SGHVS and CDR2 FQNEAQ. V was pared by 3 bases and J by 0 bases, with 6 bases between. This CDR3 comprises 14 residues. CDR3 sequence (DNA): TGTGCCAGCAGCTTGAGAGATAGCAATCAGCCCCAGCATTTT. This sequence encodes CASSLRDSNQPQHF.